This T cell receptor beta chain is drawn from a study of cytomegalovirus exposure and HLA in healthy donors. The germline V gene has CDR1 SGHNT and CDR2 YYREEE (reference sequence). Trimming removed 3 bases from V and 8 bases from J; junction bases left unmatched: 16. The CDR3 totals 16 residues. Primers included in the PCR were 60 Vbeta and 13 Jbeta primers. TCRdb keeps only in-frame clones here, not all; method: immunoSEQ multiplex PCR. This sample's table reports 150,000 or so clones. The clonotype was recovered from an older woman in good health and CMV-seronegative. The sequenced sample consisted of PBMCs. The chain recombines TRBV5-4 with TRBJ1-2, with 7 bases matching TRBD1. The CDR3 DNA reads as TGTGCCAGCAGCTCCCGTCGACAGGGCTCTGTCTGGGGCTACACCTTC. As protein: CASSSRRQGSVWGYTF.